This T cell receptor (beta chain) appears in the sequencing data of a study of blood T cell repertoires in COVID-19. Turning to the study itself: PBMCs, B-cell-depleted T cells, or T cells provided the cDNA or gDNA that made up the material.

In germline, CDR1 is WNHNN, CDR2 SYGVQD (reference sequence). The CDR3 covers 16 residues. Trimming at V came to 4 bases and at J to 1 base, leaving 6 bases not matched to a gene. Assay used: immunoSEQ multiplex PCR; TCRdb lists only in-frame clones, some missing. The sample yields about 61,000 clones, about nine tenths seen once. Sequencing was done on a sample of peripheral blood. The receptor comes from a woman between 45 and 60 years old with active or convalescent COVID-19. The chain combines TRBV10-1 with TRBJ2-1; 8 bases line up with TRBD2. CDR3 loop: CASSGAAGESYNEQFF. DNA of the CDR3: TGCGCCAGCAGTGGGGCAGCGGGAGAGTCCTACAATGAGCAGTTCTTC.